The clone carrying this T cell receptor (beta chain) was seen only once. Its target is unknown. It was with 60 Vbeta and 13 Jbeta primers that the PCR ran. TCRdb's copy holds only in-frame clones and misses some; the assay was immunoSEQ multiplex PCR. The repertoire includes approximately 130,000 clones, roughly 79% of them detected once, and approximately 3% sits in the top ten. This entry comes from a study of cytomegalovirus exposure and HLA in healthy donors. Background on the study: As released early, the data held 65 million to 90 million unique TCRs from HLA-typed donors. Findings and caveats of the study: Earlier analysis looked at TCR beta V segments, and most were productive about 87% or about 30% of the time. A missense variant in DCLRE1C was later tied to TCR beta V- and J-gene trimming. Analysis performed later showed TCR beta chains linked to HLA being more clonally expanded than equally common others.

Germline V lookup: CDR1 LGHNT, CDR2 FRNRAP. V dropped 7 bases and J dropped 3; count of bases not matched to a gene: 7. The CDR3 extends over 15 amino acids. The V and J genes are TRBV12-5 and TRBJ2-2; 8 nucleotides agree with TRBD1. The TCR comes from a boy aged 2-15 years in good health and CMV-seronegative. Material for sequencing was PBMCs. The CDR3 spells CASAQIQGDTGELFF. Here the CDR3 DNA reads TGTGCTAGTGCCCAGATACAGGGGGACACCGGGGAGCTGTTTTTT.